The 29 T cell receptor beta chains given below trace back to one sample, sequenced in a study of identical twins. TCRdb re-called the 5' RACE reads with MiXCR, one entry per CDR3 protein. The sample includes 270,000 or so distinct CDR3 sequences, around 8% seen only once; the top ten take less than 4%. These same data were also listed under a study on yellow fever vaccine responses in identical twins.

The sample was CD8+ T cells sorted from blood. These receptors all stem from a woman aged 18-29 years in good health.

This sequence joins TRBV7-9 and TRBJ2-3; possible D gene TRBD1, 7 bases. Germline lookup yields CDR1 SEHNR and CDR2 FQNEAQ (reference sequence). Trimming cost V 8 bases and J 1 base, with 19 bases left between them. This CDR3 has 16 residues. CDR3 loop: CASGGGREGGTDTQYF. CDR3 bases: TGTGCCAGCGGAGGGGGCAGAGAAGGGGGCACAGATACGCAGTATTTT.

This chain connects TRBV20-1 to TRBJ2-7, with 9 bases that match TRBD1. Germline V gene data show CDR1 as DFQATT and CDR2 as SNEGSKA (reference sequence). The length of the CDR3 is 14 residues. After removal of 0 bases from V and 4 bases from J, the junction contained 4 bases not matched to a gene. DNA for the CDR3: TGCAGTGCTAGAGAAACAGGGGGCTTTTACGAGCAGTACTTC. It is translated as CSARETGGFYEQYF.

This clonotype appeared many times. The chain joins TRBV29-1 to TRBJ2-1; D remains unclear. The germline gives CDR1 SQVTM, CDR2 ANQGSEA. The CDR3 runs to 11 residues. V was shortened by 5 bases and J by 3 bases, with 5 bases between the two germline ends. Here the CDR3 reads CSVIHYNEQFF. The DNA of the CDR3 is TGCAGCGTTATACACTACAATGAGCAGTTCTTC.

The chain joins TRBV12-3 or TRBV12-4 to TRBJ2-3; 9 bases match TRBD2. There are 15 residues in the CDR3. Germline trimming cut 7 bases from V and 4 bases from J; bases unmatched to any gene: 9. Written as DNA, the CDR3 is TGTGCCAGCACCTTACCGGGACTAGCTCCAGATACGCAGTATTTT. Translating gives CASTLPGLAPDTQYF.

This clonotype turned up a few times. The V and J genes are TRBV6-1 and TRBJ2-1; 8 positions agree with TRBD2. With 7 bases clipped from V and 6 bases from J, the junction kept 14 bases outside the gene matches. Germline V gene sequence: CDR1 MNHNS, CDR2 SASEGT. The CDR3 is made up of 16 amino acids. This CDR3 is CASTNSPTSVTNEQFF. In DNA, the CDR3 is TGTGCCAGCACAAATAGCCCGACTAGCGTAACCAATGAGCAGTTCTTC.

The table lists this clonotype with many counts. The J gene is TRBJ2-2, the V gene TRBV4-2; D may be TRBD2 (5 bases). V was pared by 3 bases and J by 4 bases, with 15 bases between. Germline CDR1 and CDR2: LGHNA and YNFKEQ. The CDR3 has 16 residues. CDR3 nucleotides: TGTGCCAGCAGCCACAAATTCGGGGAGCCCACCGGGGAGCTGTTTTTT. The encoded protein is CASSHKFGEPTGELFF.

The chain couples TRBV6-4 to TRBJ1-2; possibly TRBD1 for D (6 bases). The length of the CDR3 is 16 residues. CDR1 MRHNA and CDR2 SNTAGT come from the germline V gene. Trimming left V 9 bases short and J 8 bases short, with 28 bases between. For the CDR3, the DNA is TGTGCCAGAAGGACCGATTTTTCGATGGGGGCAGGGGGCTACACCTTC. As protein: CARRTDFSMGAGGYTF.

This clonotype was picked up many times. CDR3 nucleotide sequence: TGTGCCAGCAGTTTATCGGGCCAGGGCGGACAGCCCCAGCATTTT. Translated, it gives CASSLSGQGGQPQHF. The chain joins TRBV27 to TRBJ1-5, with a tentative D call TRBD1 (5 bases). Looked up from germline, CDR1 is MNHEY and CDR2 is SMNVEV (reference sequence). V was trimmed by 0 bases and J by 7 bases, leaving 13 bases between them. The CDR3 is 15 residues long.

This clonotype has only a few counts. The chain couples TRBV20-1 to TRBJ2-7; 8 bases agree with TRBD1. The CDR3 sequence is 13 residues long. Germline assignment: CDR1 DFQATT and CDR2 SNEGSKA (reference sequence). Trimming took 2 bases from V and 2 from J; bases not matched to a gene: 2. The CDR3 is CSARLQGAYEQYF. CDR3 bases: TGCAGTGCTAGATTACAGGGGGCCTACGAGCAGTACTTC.

This clonotype was counted between two and nine times. The chain employs TRBV9 and TRBJ1-1; 9 bases line up with TRBD1. V trimming: 3 bases; J trimming: 4 bases; junction bases outside the gene matches: 7. Germline CDR1 reads SGDLS; CDR2 reads YYNGEE. The CDR3 consists of 15 residues. CDR3 nucleotide sequence: TGTGCCAGCAGCGCGGCACAGGGGGCTCGCACTGAAGCTTTCTTT. It yields the protein CASSAAQGARTEAFF.

This clonotype was seen more than once but under ten times. This chain links TRBV14 with TRBJ2-7; a weak D match, TRBD1 (5 bases). The CDR3 spans 12 residues. From germline, CDR1 is SGHDN and CDR2 FVKESK. The germline V and J ends were trimmed by 1 base and 4 bases, with 5 bases remaining between them. DNA of the CDR3: TGTGCCAGCAGCCAAGCAGGGTACGAGCAGTACTTC. Translating gives CASSQAGYEQYF. The variable domain in full, completed from reference TRBV14 and TRBJ2-7, reads EAGVTQFPSHSVIEKGQTVTLRCDPISGHDNLYWYRRVMGKEIKFLLHFVKESKQDESGMPNNRFLAERTGGTYSTLKVQPAELEDSGVYFCASSQAGYEQYFGPGTRLTVT.

This clonotype has only a few counts. V and J are TRBV5-1 and TRBJ2-3; 7 bases are a match to TRBD2. The CDR3 contains 14 residues. CDR1 is SGHRS and CDR2 is YFSETQ in the germline V gene. Trimming cost V 7 bases and J 3 bases; bases outside gene matches: 8. The CDR3 DNA sequence: TGCGCCAGCGGTGGCGGGGGAAGAACAGATACGCAGTATTTT. Translation gives CASGGGGRTDTQYF.

The rearrangement uses TRBV28 and TRBJ2-7; TRBD1 aligns across 9 bases. Germline V gene sequence: CDR1 MDHEN, CDR2 SYDVKM. V lost 6 bases, J lost 7 bases, and 10 bases stayed unmatched. This CDR3 has 14 amino acids. CDR3 bases: TGTGCCAGCAGGGGACAGGGAGGTCTCCTGGAGCAGTACTTC. Amino acid sequence: CASRGQGGLLEQYF.

This clonotype was seen a few times. The CDR3 DNA is TGTGCCAGCACCCCTCCGGGGGGCCAAGAGACCCAGTACTTC. Translation gives CASTPPGGQETQYF. The rearrangement links TRBV11-2 to TRBJ2-5; 7 bases fit TRBD2. The germline V gene has CDR1 SGHAT and CDR2 FQNNGV. The CDR3 is 14 residues long. The trim removed 7 bases at V and 1 base at J, leaving 6 bases unmatched.

This chain joins TRBV28 and TRBJ2-5; TRBD2 might be the D (6 bases). Deletions cut 4 bases from V and 0 bases from J, with 15 bases between. The germline gives CDR1 MDHEN, CDR2 SYDVKM. CDR3 size: 16 residues. CDR3 DNA: TGTGCCAGCAGTTCCCGGTCGGAGGGATACCAAGAGACCCAGTACTTC. Residues: CASSSRSEGYQETQYF.

There are a few counts of this clonotype. The V call is TRBV7-3, the J call TRBJ2-1, with TRBD1 matching over 8 bases. Germline-derived CDR1 and CDR2 are SGHTA and FQGTGA. V lost 1 base to trimming and J lost 2 bases; unmatched junction nucleotides: 4. The CDR3 covers 16 residues. CDR3 bases: TGTGCCAGCAGCTTAAAAGTGACAGGGGCCTACAATGAGCAGTTCTTC. Its translation: CASSLKVTGAYNEQFF.

The chain has TRBV5-1 and TRBJ2-2; D is unresolved. There are 12 residues in the CDR3. The germline gives CDR1 SGHRS, CDR2 YFSETQ. The V end lost 7 bases, the J end lost 0 bases, and 4 bases lay between the germline ends. The CDR3 coding sequence is TGCGCCAGCCCAGCGAACACCGGGGAGCTGTTTTTT. Its protein product is CASPANTGELFF.

This clonotype was detected a few times. The CDR3 nucleotides are TGTGCCAGCAGTCCGGAGCGGACAAGTGACAATGAGCAGTTCTTC. Encoded protein: CASSPERTSDNEQFF. The chain employs TRBV27 and TRBJ2-1; perhaps D is TRBD1 or TRBD2 (5 bases each). V dropped 5 bases and J dropped 5 bases, with 16 bases sitting between them. CDR1 MNHEY and CDR2 SMNVEV come from the germline V gene (reference sequence). This CDR3 has 15 amino acids.

This chain uses TRBV11-2 with TRBJ2-7; D remains unclear. There are 13 residues in the CDR3. Trimming left V 1 base short and J 2 bases short, with 6 bases between. The germline gives CDR1 SGHAT, CDR2 FQNNGV. The CDR3 protein is CASSLGITYEQYF. As DNA, the CDR3 is TGTGCCAGCAGCTTAGGGATTACCTACGAGCAGTACTTC.

In its sample, this clonotype was seen many times. The junction differs from germline at one of its ends, possibly a read error. This sequence joins TRBV5-1 and TRBJ2-7; D is perhaps TRBD2 (6 bases). This CDR3 comprises 14 residues. Germline V gene sequence: CDR1 SGHRS, CDR2 YFSETQ. CDR3: CASSLRVFGLPLSF. The CDR3 DNA sequence: TGCGCCAGCAGCTTAAGGGTGTTTGGACTACCTCTTTCCTTC.

This clonotype was observed a few times. The chain uses TRBV5-6 and TRBJ1-1; maybe TRBD1 (5 bases). Trimming shortened V by 0 bases and J by 0 bases, and 12 bases separated the two germline ends. Germline-derived CDR1 and CDR2 are SGHDT and YYEEEE. The CDR3 runs to 16 residues. CDR3 region: CASSLARRGMNTEAFF. The DNA of the CDR3 is TGTGCCAGCAGCTTGGCCCGGAGGGGAATGAACACTGAAGCTTTCTTT.

This clonotype has only a few counts. The chain carries TRBV10-3 and TRBJ2-2; D possibly uses TRBD1 or TRBD2 (5 bases each). Per germline, CDR1 ENHRY and CDR2 SYGVKD. Between the trimmed V and J ends, which lost 10 bases and 10 bases, there was a span of 16 bases. The CDR3 contains 12 residues. CDR3 protein: CANRGASEELFF. In DNA, the CDR3 is TGTGCCAATAGAGGGGCTAGTGAGGAGCTGTTTTTT.

This clonotype was observed a few times. This rearrangement joins TRBV7-3 to TRBJ2-1, with 12 bases matching TRBD2. The germline V gene encodes CDR1 SGHTA and CDR2 FQGTGA. Trimming removed 5 bases from V and 12 bases from J; junction bases left unmatched: 8. The CDR3 has 14 amino acids. In DNA, the CDR3 is TGTGCCAGCAGCGCTAGCGGGGGGGCCTCCATGCAGTTCTTC. Protein: CASSASGGASMQFF.

This clonotype came up a few times. The chain is built from TRBV6-5 and TRBJ2-1; TRBD2 agrees at 7 bases. The J segment lost 10 bases and the V segment lost 0 bases, leaving 3 bases of the junction unmatched. The germline V gene has CDR1 MNHEY and CDR2 SVGAGI. The CDR3 contains 13 residues. CDR3 in amino acids: CASSYSLGGEQFF. The CDR3 bases are TGTGCCAGCAGTTACTCGTTGGGGGGGGAGCAGTTCTTC.

At least ten counts were recorded for this clonotype. The chain combines TRBV5-1 with TRBJ2-3; D is unclear. The CDR3 is 16 amino acids. Germline CDR1 reads SGHRS; CDR2 reads YFSETQ. The V end was cut by 0 bases, the J end by 4 bases, with 15 bases between. CDR3 region: CASSLDWITGSDTQYF. The CDR3 DNA reads TGCGCCAGCAGCTTGGACTGGATTACCGGTTCAGATACGCAGTATTTT.

In its sample, this clonotype was seen many times. The gene calls are TRBV27 and TRBJ2-1, with D hard to call. Germline V gene sequence: CDR1 MNHEY, CDR2 SMNVEV (reference sequence). The CDR3 covers 17 residues. Trimming removed 5 bases from V and 3 bases from J, with 20 bases in between. The CDR3 DNA reads as TGTGCCAGCAGTCCGATTCGGACCCTACCTTTCTACAATGAGCAGTTCTTC. Translating gives CASSPIRTLPFYNEQFF.

This clonotype was seen ten or more times. The V gene is TRBV27, the J gene TRBJ2-1; D is perhaps TRBD2 (5 bases). Germline lookup yields CDR1 MNHEY and CDR2 SMNVEV (reference sequence). This CDR3 is 15 amino acids long. V shed 6 bases and J shed 0 bases, with 12 bases lying between them. CDR3 protein: CASRELGGSYNEQFF. The CDR3 region has the DNA TGTGCCAGCAGGGAACTAGGAGGCTCCTACAATGAGCAGTTCTTC.

At least ten counts were recorded for this clonotype. This chain connects TRBV28 to TRBJ2-1; maybe TRBD2 (5 bases). Germline V CDR1 and CDR2: MDHEN, SYDVKM. V shed 6 bases and J shed 6 bases, with 12 bases lying between them. The CDR3 consists of 13 residues. This CDR3 reads CASSLISGNEQFF. The CDR3 coding sequence is TGTGCCAGCAGCTTGATAAGCGGCAATGAGCAGTTCTTC. The full variable domain, rest sourced from reference TRBV28 and TRBJ2-1, is DVKVTQSSRYLVKRTGEKVFLECVQDMDHENMFWYRQDPGLGLRLIYFSYDVKMKEKGDIPEGYSVSREKKERFSLILESASTNQTSMYLCASSLISGNEQFFGPGTRLTVL.

CDR3 protein: CASSPTGLAGYNEQFF. Written as DNA, the CDR3 is TGTGCCAGCAGTCCTACGGGGCTAGCGGGGTACAATGAGCAGTTCTTC. This rearrangement joins TRBV11-3 to TRBJ2-1; TRBD2 agrees at 9 bases. Germline loops: CDR1 SGHNT, CDR2 YENEEA. V lost 6 bases and J lost 4; bases outside the gene matches: 10. This CDR3 contains 16 residues.